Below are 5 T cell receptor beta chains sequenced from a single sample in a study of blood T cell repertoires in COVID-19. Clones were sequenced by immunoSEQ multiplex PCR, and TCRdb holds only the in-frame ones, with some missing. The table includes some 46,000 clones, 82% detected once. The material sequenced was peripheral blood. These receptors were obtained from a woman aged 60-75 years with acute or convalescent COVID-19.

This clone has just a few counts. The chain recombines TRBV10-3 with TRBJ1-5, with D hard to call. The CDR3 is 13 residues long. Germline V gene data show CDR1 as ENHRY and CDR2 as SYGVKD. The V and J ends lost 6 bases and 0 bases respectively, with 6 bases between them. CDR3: CAIRHDSNQPQHF. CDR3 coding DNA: TGTGCCATCAGACACGATAGCAATCAGCCCCAGCATTTT.

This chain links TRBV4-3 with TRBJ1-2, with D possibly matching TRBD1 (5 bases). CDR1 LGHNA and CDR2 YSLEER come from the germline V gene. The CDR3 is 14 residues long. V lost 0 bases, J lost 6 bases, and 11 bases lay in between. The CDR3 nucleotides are TGCGCCAGCAGCCAAGATAGTCAGGGCAATGGCTACACCTTC. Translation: CASSQDSQGNGYTF.

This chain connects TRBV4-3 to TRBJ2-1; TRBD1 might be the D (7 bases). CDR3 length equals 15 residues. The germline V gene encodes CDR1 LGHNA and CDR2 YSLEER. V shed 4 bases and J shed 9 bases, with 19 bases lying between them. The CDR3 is CASSPRTGGEIEQFF. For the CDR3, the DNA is TGCGCCAGCAGCCCCCGGACAGGAGGGGAGATTGAGCAGTTCTTC.

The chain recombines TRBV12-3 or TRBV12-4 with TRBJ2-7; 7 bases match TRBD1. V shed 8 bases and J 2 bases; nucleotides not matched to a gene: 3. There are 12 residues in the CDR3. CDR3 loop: CASGTDTYEQYF. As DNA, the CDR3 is TGTGCCAGCGGGACAGATACCTACGAGCAGTACTTC.

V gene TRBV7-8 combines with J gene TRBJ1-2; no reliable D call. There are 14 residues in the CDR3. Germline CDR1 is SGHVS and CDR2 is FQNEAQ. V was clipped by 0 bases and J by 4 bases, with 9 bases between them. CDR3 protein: CASSLAASGYGYTF. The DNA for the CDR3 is TGTGCCAGCAGCTTAGCGGCCTCGGGCTATGGCTACACCTTC.